What follows describes a single T cell receptor (beta chain). This sample is drawn from a study of shared clonotypes between healthy human individuals. V was cut by 6 bases and J by 6 bases, with 15 bases left in between. The CDR3 is 13 residues long. In germline, CDR1 is MNHEY, CDR2 SVGAGI. TCRdb's table, derived via immunoSEQ multiplex PCR, lists solely in-frame clones and lacks some. The profile shows about 1.1 million clones, more than 75% of them singletons. J is TRBJ2-7 and V is TRBV6-5; D perhaps matches TRBD2 (6 bases). The sample was memory CD4+ T cells from PBMCs. Subset defined: CD45RA-negative fraction. The TCR sequence derives from a man aged 18-30 years in good health. Some clones in this sample may be carry-over from other donors' samples. For the CDR3, the DNA is TGTGCCAGCAGCTTCAGGAGGGAGAGCGAGCAGTACTTC. This translates into CASSFRRESEQYF.